These 4 T cell receptor beta chains were sequenced from one sample in a study of T cell changes during pregnancy in multiple sclerosis. Profiling relied on immunoSEQ multiplex PCR, and the TCRdb table lists in-frame clones only, not all of them. The top ten clones hold roughly 0.45% of a sample with more than 35,000 clones, around 90% of them seen once. The material was CD4+ T cells from peripheral blood mononuclear cells, obtained in the third trimester of pregnancy. The origin of the receptors is a female donor in good health, enrolled as a control in a pregnancy study.

This chain joins TRBV30 and TRBJ2-2; TRBD1 matches at 11 bases. The CDR3 has 17 residues. V trimming: 3 bases; J trimming: 4 bases; junction bases outside the gene matches: 10. From germline, CDR1 is GTSNPN and CDR2 SVGIG (reference sequence). The CDR3 coding sequence is TGTGCCTGGAGGGTTGGACAGGGGGCAATAGGCACCGGGGAGCTGTTTTTT. This translates into CAWRVGQGAIGTGELFF.

The chain recombines TRBV7-9 with TRBJ2-5, with D unclear. The germline V gene has CDR1 SEHNR and CDR2 FQNEAQ (reference sequence). This CDR3 is built from 12 residues. V lost 2 bases and J 5 bases, leaving 6 bases between the germline ends. The CDR3 loop reads CASSLLRETQYF. CDR3 DNA sequence: TGTGCCAGCAGCTTACTCCGGGAGACCCAGTACTTC.

The chain joins TRBV2 to TRBJ2-3, with D possibly matching TRBD2 (5 bases). Germline V gene data show CDR1 as SNHLY and CDR2 as FYNNEI. Trimming left V 7 bases short and J 4 bases short, with 12 bases between. This CDR3 has 13 amino acids. The CDR3 region is CASILYGADTQYF. CDR3 DNA: TGTGCCAGCATTCTATACGGGGCAGATACGCAGTATTTT.

This clone was observed a handful of times. V is TRBV5-1 and J is TRBJ1-4, with 8 bases aligning to TRBD1. CDR3 length: 16 amino acids. Germline CDR1 reads SGHRS; CDR2 reads YFSETQ. J was trimmed by 0 bases and V by 0 bases; bases with no gene match: 1. The CDR3 sequence: CASSLDRGTTNEKLFF. The CDR3 nucleotides are TGCGCCAGCAGCTTGGACAGGGGGACAACTAATGAAAAACTGTTTTTT.